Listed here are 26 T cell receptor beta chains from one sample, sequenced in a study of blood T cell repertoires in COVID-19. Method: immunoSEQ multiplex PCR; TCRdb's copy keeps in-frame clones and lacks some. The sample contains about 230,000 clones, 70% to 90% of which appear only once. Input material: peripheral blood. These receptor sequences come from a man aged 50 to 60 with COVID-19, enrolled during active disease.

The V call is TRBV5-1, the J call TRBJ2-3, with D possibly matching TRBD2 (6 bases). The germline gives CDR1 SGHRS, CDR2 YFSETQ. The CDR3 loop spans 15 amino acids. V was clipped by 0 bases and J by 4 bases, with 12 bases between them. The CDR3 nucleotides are TGCGCCAGCAGCTTGGGGCAAGCGGGCGCAGATACGCAGTATTTT. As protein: CASSLGQAGADTQYF.

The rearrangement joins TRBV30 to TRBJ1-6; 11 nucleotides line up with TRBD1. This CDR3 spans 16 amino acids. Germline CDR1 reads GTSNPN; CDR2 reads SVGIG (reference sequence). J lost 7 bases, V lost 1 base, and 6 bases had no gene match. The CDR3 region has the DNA TGTGCCTGGAGTGCGACTGGGACAGGGGGGAATTCACCCCTCCACTTT. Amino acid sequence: CAWSATGTGGNSPLHF. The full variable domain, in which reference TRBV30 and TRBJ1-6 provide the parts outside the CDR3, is SQTIHQWPATLVQPVGSPLSLECTVEGTSNPNLYWYRQAAGRGLQLLFYSVGIGQISSEVPQNLSASRPQDRQFILSSKKLLLSDSGFYLCAWSATGTGGNSPLHFGNGTRLTVT.

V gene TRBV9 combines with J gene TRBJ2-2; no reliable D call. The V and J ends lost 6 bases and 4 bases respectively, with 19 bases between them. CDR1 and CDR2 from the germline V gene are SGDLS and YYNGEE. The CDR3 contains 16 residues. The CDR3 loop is CASNSMHSGPTGELFF. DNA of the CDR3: TGTGCCAGCAACTCTATGCATTCGGGTCCCACCGGGGAGCTGTTTTTT.

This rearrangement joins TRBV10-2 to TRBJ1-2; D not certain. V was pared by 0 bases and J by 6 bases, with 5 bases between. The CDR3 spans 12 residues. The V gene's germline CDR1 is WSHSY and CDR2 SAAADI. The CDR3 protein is CASSESRDGYTF. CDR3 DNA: TGCGCCAGCAGTGAGTCGCGGGATGGCTACACCTTC.

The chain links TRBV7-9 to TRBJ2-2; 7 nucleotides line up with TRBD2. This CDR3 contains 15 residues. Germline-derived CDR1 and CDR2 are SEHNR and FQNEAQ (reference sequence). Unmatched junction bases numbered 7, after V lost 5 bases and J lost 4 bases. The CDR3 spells CASSPLSGGTGELFF. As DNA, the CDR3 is TGTGCCAGCAGCCCATTGTCGGGAGGCACCGGGGAGCTGTTTTTT.

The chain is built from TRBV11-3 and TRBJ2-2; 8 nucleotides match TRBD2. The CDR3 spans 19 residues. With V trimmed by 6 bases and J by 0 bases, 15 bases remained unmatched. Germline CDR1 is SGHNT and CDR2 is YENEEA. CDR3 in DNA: TGTGCCAGCAGTTTTTTGGCCGTACCGGGACTAGCGAACACCGGGGAGCTGTTTTTT. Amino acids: CASSFLAVPGLANTGELFF.

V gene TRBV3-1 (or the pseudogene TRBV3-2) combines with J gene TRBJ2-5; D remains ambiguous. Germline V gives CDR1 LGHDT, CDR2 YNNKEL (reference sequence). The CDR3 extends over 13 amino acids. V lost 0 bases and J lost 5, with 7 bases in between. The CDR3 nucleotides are TGTGCCAGCAGCCAAGAGGCAGGCGAGACCCAGTACTTC. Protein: CASSQEAGETQYF.

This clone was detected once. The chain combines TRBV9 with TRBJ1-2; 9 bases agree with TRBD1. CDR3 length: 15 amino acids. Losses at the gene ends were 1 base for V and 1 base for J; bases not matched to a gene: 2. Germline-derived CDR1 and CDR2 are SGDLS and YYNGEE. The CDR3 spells CASSVNRGHNYGYTF. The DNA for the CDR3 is TGTGCCAGCAGCGTAAACAGGGGGCATAACTATGGCTACACCTTC.

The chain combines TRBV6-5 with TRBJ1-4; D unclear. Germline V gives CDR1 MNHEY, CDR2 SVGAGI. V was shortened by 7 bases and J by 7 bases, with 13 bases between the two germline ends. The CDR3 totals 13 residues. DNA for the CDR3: TGTGCCAGCACGAGGACGGAGGGTGAAAAACTGTTTTTT. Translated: CASTRTEGEKLFF.

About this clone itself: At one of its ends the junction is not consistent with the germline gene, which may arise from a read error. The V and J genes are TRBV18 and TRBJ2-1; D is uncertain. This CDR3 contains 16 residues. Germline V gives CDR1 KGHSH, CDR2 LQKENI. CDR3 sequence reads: CASSPPTHVSYDEQFF. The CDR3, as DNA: TGTGCCAGCTCACCACCGACTCATGTCTCCTACGATGAGCAGTTCTTC.

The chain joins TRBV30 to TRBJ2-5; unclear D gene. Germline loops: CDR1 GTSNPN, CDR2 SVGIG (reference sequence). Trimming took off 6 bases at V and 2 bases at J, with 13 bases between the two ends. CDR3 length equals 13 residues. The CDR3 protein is CACHQGVQETQYF. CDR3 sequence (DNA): TGTGCCTGTCACCAAGGAGTACAAGAGACCCAGTACTTC.

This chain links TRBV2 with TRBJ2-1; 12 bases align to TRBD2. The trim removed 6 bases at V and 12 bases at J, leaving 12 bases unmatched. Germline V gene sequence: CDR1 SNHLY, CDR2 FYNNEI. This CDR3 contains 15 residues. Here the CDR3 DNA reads TGTGCCAGCAGGGCTGGGACTAGCGGGTACCATGGGCAGTTCTTC. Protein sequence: CASRAGTSGYHGQFF. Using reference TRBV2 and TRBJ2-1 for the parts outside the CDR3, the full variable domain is EPEVTQTPSHQVTQMGQEVILRCVPISNHLYFYWYRQILGQKVEFLVSFYNNEISEKSEIFDDQFSVERPDGSNFTLKIRSTKLEDSAMYFCASRAGTSGYHGQFFGPGTRLTVL.

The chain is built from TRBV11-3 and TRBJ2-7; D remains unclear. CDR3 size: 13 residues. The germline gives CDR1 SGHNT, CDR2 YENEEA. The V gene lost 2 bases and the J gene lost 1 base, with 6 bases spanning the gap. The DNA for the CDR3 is TGTGCCAGCAGCTTATACAGTTCCTACGAGCAGTACTTC. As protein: CASSLYSSYEQYF.

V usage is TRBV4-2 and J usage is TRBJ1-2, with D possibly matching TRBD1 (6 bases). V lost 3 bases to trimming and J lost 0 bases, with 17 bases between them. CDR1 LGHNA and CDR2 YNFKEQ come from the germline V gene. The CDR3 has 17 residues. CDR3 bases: TGTGCCAGCAGCCAGGATCCCGACAGGTGGGCTAACTATGGCTACACCTTC. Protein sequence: CASSQDPDRWANYGYTF.

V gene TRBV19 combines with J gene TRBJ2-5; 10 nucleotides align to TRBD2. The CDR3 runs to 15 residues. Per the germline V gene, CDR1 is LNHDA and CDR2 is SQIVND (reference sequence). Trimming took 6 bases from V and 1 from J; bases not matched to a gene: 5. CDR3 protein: CASRGLAMSQETQYF. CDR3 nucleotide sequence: TGTGCCAGTAGGGGACTAGCGATGAGCCAAGAGACCCAGTACTTC.

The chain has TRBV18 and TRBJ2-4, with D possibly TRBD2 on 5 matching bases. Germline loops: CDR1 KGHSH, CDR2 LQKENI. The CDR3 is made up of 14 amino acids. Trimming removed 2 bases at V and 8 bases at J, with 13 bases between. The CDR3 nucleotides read TGTGCCAGCTCACCAACCGTAGCGTCCGACATTCAGTACTTC. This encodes CASSPTVASDIQYF. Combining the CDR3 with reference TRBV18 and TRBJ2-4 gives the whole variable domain NAGVMQNPRHLVRRRGQEARLRCSPMKGHSHVYWYRQLPEEGLKFMVYLQKENIIDESGMPKERFSAEFPKEGPSILRIQQVVRGDSAAYFCASSPTVASDIQYFGAGTRLSVL.

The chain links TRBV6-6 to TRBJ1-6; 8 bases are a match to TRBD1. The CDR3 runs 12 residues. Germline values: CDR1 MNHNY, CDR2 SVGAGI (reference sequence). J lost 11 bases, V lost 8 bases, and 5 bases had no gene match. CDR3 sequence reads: CASARGQTPLHF. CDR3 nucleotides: TGTGCCAGCGCCAGGGGGCAGACACCCCTCCACTTT.

The CDR3 nucleotides are TGCGCCAGCAGCCAAGATCCGAGCGGCGCGAACACCGGGGAGCTGTTTTTT. Encoded protein: CASSQDPSGANTGELFF. The V and J genes are TRBV4-3 and TRBJ2-2; tentatively, D is TRBD2 (5 bases). The CDR3 runs to 17 residues. V gave up 0 bases and J gave up 0 bases, with 11 bases separating them. Germline V gene data show CDR1 as LGHNA and CDR2 as YSLEER.

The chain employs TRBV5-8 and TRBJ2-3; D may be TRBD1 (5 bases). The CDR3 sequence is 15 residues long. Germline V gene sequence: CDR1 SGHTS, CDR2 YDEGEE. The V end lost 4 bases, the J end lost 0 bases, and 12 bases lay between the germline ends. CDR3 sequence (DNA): TGTGCCAGCAGCGTACAGGCATCTAGCACAGATACGCAGTATTTT. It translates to CASSVQASSTDTQYF. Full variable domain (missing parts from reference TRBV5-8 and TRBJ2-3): EAGVTQSPTHLIKTRGQQATLRCSPISGHTSVYWYQQALGLGLQFLLWYDEGEERNRGNFPPRFSGRQFPNYSSELNVNALELEDSALYLCASSVQASSTDTQYFGPGTRLTVL.

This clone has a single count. The CDR3 DNA reads as TGTGCCAGTACCCCGGGAGAAAGTGGCTACACCTTC. Encoded protein: CASTPGESGYTF. This chain joins TRBV19 and TRBJ1-2, with D hard to call. The V gene's germline CDR1 is LNHDA and CDR2 SQIVND (reference sequence). The germline V and J ends were trimmed by 7 bases and 7 bases, with 13 bases remaining between them. The CDR3 length is 12 residues.

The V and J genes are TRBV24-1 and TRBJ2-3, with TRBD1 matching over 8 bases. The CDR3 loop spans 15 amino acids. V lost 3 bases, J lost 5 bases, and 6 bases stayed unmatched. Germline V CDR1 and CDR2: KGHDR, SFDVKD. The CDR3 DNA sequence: TGTGCCACCAGTGATCGTGACAGGGGAAGAGATACGCAGTATTTT. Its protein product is CATSDRDRGRDTQYF.

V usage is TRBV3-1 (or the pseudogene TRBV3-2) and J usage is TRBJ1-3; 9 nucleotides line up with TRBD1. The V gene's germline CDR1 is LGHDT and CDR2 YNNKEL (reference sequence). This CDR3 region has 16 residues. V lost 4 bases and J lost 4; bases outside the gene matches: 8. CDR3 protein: CASSPRTGASGNTIYF. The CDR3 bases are TGTGCCAGCAGCCCCAGGACAGGGGCCTCCGGAAACACCATATATTTT.

CDR3 DNA: TGTGCCAGCAGCCCGACACCCAGGGGAGATGGCTACACCTTC. Translation: CASSPTPRGDGYTF. J is TRBJ1-2 and V is TRBV6-2 or TRBV6-3; maybe TRBD1 (6 bases). The germline V and J ends were trimmed by 6 bases and 6 bases, with 17 bases remaining between them. CDR3 length: 14 residues. Germline V lookup: CDR1 MNHEY, CDR2 SVGEGT.

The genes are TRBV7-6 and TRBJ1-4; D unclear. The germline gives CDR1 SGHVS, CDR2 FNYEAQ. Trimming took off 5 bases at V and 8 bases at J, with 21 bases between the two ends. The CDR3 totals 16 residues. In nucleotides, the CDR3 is TGTGCCAGCAGCGTAGATAACGGTCCTCCGCGGGAAAAACTGTTTTTT. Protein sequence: CASSVDNGPPREKLFF.

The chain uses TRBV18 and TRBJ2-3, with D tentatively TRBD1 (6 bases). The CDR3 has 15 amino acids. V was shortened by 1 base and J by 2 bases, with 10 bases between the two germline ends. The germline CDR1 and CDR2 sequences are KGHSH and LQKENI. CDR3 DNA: TGTGCCAGCTCACCACTTCAGGGGAACACAGATACGCAGTATTTT. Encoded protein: CASSPLQGNTDTQYF.

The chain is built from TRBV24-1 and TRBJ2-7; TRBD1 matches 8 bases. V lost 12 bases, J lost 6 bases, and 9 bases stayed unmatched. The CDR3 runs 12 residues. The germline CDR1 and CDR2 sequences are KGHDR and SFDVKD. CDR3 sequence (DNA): TGTGCCTCATTCCCCACAGGGGGCGAGCAGTACTTC. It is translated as CASFPTGGEQYF.